This T cell receptor (beta chain) is from a study of cytomegalovirus exposure and HLA in healthy donors. Looking at the study overall: An earlier analysis found under 130 million unique TCR beta sequences from approximately 170 million T cells. Falling in the Caucasian-associated ancestry cluster were 80% to 85% of approximately 410 genotyped donors. Study findings and constraints: Previously analyzed data showed that most TCR beta V segments were productive at a frequency of about 87% or about 30%. Accounts indicate the classifier identified cytomegalovirus status with strong specificity and sensitivity.

With respect to this clone: What it binds is unknown.

The CDR3 consists of 13 residues. Germline V gene lookup returns CDR1 LNHDA and CDR2 SQIVND (reference sequence). With 3 bases removed from V and 4 bases from J, the gap between germline ends came to 9 bases. PCR used 60 Vbeta primers and 13 Jbeta primers. The assay was immunoSEQ multiplex PCR, and TCRdb's table has in-frame clones only and misses some. This table has about 100,000 clones, about 86% appearing once. The chain couples TRBV19 to TRBJ1-2; D not certain. The sequenced sample consisted of PBMCs. This clonotype originated in a woman in her sixties or seventies in good health and CMV-seropositive. The CDR3 DNA is TGTGCCAGTAGTATGGGGAGCCGCTATGGCTACACCTTC. Residues: CASSMGSRYGYTF.